The 9 T cell receptor beta chains in this list originate from one sample, sequenced in a study of control samples from healthy donors and cancer patients. TCRdb's copy holds only in-frame clones and misses some; the assay was immunoSEQ multiplex PCR. Found here are 80,000 to 85,000 clones, about 88% of them singletons; the top ten hold 4.5% to 6%. Sequenced: blood. The receptors were gathered from a woman in her forties or fifties in good health.

The chain links TRBV5-4 to TRBJ1-2, with TRBD1 matching 7 bases. This CDR3 spans 15 amino acids. The germline gives CDR1 SGHNT, CDR2 YYREEE (reference sequence). V lost 4 bases to trimming and J lost 0 bases; unmatched junction nucleotides: 6. The CDR3 DNA reads as TGTGCCAGCAGCCCGGGACAGTCAGCTAACTATGGCTACACCTTC. Amino acid sequence: CASSPGQSANYGYTF.

CDR3 residues: CASSYSGTGELFF. The CDR3 DNA is TGTGCCAGCAGTTACTCGGGAACCGGGGAGCTGTTTTTT. The chain has TRBV6-5 and TRBJ2-2; D not certain. The germline V gene has CDR1 MNHEY and CDR2 SVGAGI. Deletions cut 0 bases from V and 5 bases from J, with 4 bases between. There are 13 residues in the CDR3.

This rearrangement joins TRBV5-4 to TRBJ2-1; 8 bases fit TRBD1. The V segment lost 2 bases and the J segment 2 bases; nucleotides outside the gene matches: 3. Per germline, CDR1 SGHNT and CDR2 YYREEE (reference sequence). This CDR3 is 15 amino acids long. The CDR3 spells CASSFDRGTYNEQFF. The CDR3 bases are TGTGCCAGCAGCTTCGACAGGGGCACCTACAATGAGCAGTTCTTC.

This clone has only one observation. The chain has TRBV11-3 and TRBJ2-2; 8 bases align to TRBD1. Germline CDR1 reads SGHNT; CDR2 reads YENEEA. The CDR3 spans 18 residues. V lost 1 base and J lost 2; bases outside the gene matches: 9. CDR3 sequence (DNA): TGTGCCAGCAGCTTAGGAGCCCGACAGGGGTCCAACACCGGGGAGCTGTTTTTT. It encodes CASSLGARQGSNTGELFF.

The chain recombines TRBV7-2 with TRBJ1-2, with D unclear. The CDR3 has 11 residues. CDR1 is SGHTA, CDR2 FQGNSA, per germline. V was pared by 3 bases and J by 13 bases, with 12 bases between. The CDR3 DNA reads as TGTGCCAGCAGCTTTTGGGTTAGCGTCACCTTC. Translated, it gives CASSFWVSVTF. Full variable domain (remainder filled in from reference TRBV7-2 and TRBJ1-2): GAGVSQSPSNKVTEKGKDVELRCDPISGHTALYWYRQSLGQGLEFLIYFQGNSAPDKSGLPSDRFSAERTGGSVSTLTIQRTQQEDSAVYLCASSFWVSVTFGSGTRLTVV.

This clone was counted a single time. The V call is TRBV18, the J call TRBJ1-1; D gene uncertain. The CDR3 is 14 amino acids. In germline, CDR1 is KGHSH, CDR2 LQKENI. Trimming took off 6 bases at V and 3 bases at J, with 14 bases between the two ends. In DNA, the CDR3 is TGTGCCAGCTCTCCAAAATCCGGGGACACTGAAGCTTTCTTT. It yields the protein CASSPKSGDTEAFF.

The V call is TRBV9, the J call TRBJ2-1; no firm D call. The length of the CDR3 is 12 residues. V shed 5 bases and J shed 5 bases, with 8 bases lying between them. Germline-derived CDR1 and CDR2 are SGDLS and YYNGEE. In DNA, the CDR3 is TGTGCCAGCAGGGCCAGTAACAATGAGCAGTTCTTC. Protein product: CASRASNNEQFF. The entire variable domain, with the rest obtained from reference TRBV9 and TRBJ2-1, is as follows: DSGVTQTPKHLITATGQRVTLRCSPRSGDLSVYWYQQSLDQGLQFLIQYYNGEERAKGNILERFSAQQFPDLHSELNLSSLELGDSALYFCASRASNNEQFFGPGTRLTVL.

The rearrangement links TRBV19 to TRBJ1-6, with a possible D match to TRBD1 (5 bases). V lost 3 bases, J lost 7 bases, and 19 bases lay in between. Looked up from germline, CDR1 is LNHDA and CDR2 is SQIVND (reference sequence). This CDR3 has 17 amino acids. CDR3 DNA sequence: TGTGCCAGTAGTATGGGCGGGGGAGCTCAAGGGAATTCACCCCTCCACTTT. This translates into CASSMGGGAQGNSPLHF.

The chain is built from TRBV11-3 and TRBJ2-2, with unresolved D. The V and J ends lost 5 bases and 3 bases respectively, with 7 bases between them. The CDR3 runs 13 residues. Germline assignment: CDR1 SGHNT and CDR2 YENEEA. The CDR3 here is CASSPLDTGELFF. The CDR3 coding sequence is TGTGCCAGCAGCCCCTTGGACACCGGGGAGCTGTTTTTT.